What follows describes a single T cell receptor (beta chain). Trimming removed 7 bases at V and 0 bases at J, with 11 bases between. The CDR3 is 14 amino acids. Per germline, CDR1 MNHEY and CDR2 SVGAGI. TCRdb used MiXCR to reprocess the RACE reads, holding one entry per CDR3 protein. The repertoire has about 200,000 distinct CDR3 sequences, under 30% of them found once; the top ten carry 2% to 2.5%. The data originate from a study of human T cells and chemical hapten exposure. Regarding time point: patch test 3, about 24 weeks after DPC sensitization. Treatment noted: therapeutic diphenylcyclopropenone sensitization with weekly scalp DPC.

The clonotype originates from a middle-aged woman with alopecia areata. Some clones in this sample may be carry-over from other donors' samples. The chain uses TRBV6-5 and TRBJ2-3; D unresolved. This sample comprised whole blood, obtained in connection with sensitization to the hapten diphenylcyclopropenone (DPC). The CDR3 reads CASKIGESTDTQYF. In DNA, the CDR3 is TGTGCCAGCAAAATTGGAGAGAGCACAGATACGCAGTATTTT.